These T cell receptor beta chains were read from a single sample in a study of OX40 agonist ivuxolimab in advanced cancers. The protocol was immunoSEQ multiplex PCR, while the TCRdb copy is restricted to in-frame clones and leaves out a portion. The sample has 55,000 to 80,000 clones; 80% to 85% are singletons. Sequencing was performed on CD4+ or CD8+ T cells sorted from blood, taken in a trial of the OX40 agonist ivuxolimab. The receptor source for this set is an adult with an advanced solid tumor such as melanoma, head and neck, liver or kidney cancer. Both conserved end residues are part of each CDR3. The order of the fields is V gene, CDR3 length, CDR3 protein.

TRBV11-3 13 CASTRTGSDWAFF
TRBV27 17 CASSSLRASGGLNEQFF
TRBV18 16 CASSPLSGGLTGELFF
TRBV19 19 CASSQEGLAGVPFPYEQYF
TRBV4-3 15 CASSQTGRVDYGYTF
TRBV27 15 CASSLSFLGTQPQHF
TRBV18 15 CASSPPNRVNTEAFF
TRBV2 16 CASPLPGLAVQETQYF
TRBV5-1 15 CASSLGGDGNQPQHF
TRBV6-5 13 CASSRGQGYGYTF
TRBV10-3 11 CAAQSGTEAFF
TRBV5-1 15 CASSPDWGGSYEQYF
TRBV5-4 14 CASSLEQGQTEAFF
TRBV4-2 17 CASSQDIRRSSYNEQFF
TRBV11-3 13 CASSFGGYNEQFF
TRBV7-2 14 CASSLVVKLETQYF
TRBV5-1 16 CASSRGGQGQGYEQYF
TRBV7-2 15 CASSPLAGGRNTQYF
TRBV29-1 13 CSVAQGTNTEAFF
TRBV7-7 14 CASSPGPGGNTIYF
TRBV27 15 CASRQNRSPSYEQYF
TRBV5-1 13 CASRFGTEGEAFF
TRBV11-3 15 CASSPRPGRNTEAFF